This T cell receptor (beta chain) comes out of a study of beta chain features in type 1 diabetes. This clone was seen more than once but under ten times. Its antigen is still unknown. Reverse transcription of all isolated RNA meant that expressed TCRB transcripts were sequenced. Sequenced by immunoSEQ multiplex PCR; TCRdb stores in-frame clones only, minus some. The table records under 400,000 clones, 12% to 15% of them present only once. The V segment lost 4 bases and the J segment 5 bases; nucleotides outside the gene matches: 5. The germline gives CDR1 KGHSH, CDR2 LQKENI. The CDR3 totals 13 residues. Sorting of CD4+ naive, central memory, regulatory and stem cell-like memory cells was performed via CD45RO/CCR7/CD25/CD127/CD95/CD27. General study points: Insertion counts at VDJ junctions were lower in type 1 diabetes patients, who also showed more deletions there.

What was sequenced was central memory CD4+ T cells from blood. This TCR was recovered from a man younger than 40 in good health. The chain couples TRBV18 to TRBJ2-7, with 7 bases identical to TRBD1. The DNA of the CDR3 is TGTGCCAGCTCACAGACGACAGGGCACGAGCAGTACTTC. Protein: CASSQTTGHEQYF.